Listed below are T cell receptor beta chains from one sample, sequenced in a study of cytomegalovirus exposure and HLA in healthy donors. The assay was immunoSEQ multiplex PCR, and TCRdb's table has in-frame clones only and misses some. Among more than 95,000 clones, about 96% were seen once, and the ten largest hold about 1.8%. The source material was PBMCs. These receptors were obtained from a man aged 18 to 29 in good health and CMV-seronegative. Both conserved end residues are part of each CDR3. The D gene is left open where the match is weak. A clone size is listed for some rows: how often the clone was seen (once, few, many), or a class if it is expanded.

d_gene: .; j_gene: TRBJ1-2; abundance: .; v_gene: TRBV5-4; CDR3aa: CASSLGGDIYGYTF; CDR3nt: TGTGCCAGCAGCCTTGGAGGGGATATATATGGCTACACCTTC
d_gene: .; j_gene: TRBJ2-1; abundance: .; v_gene: TRBV4-2; CDR3aa: CASSQDRRGRGHEQFF; CDR3nt: TGTGCCAGCAGCCAAGATAGGAGAGGGAGAGGGCATGAGCAGTTCTTC
d_gene: TRBD1; j_gene: TRBJ1-1; abundance: .; v_gene: TRBV7-9; CDR3aa: CASSPRQGERTEAFF; CDR3nt: TGTGCCAGCAGCCCACGACAGGGGGAACGCACTGAAGCTTTCTTT
d_gene: TRBD1; j_gene: TRBJ1-5; abundance: .; v_gene: TRBV11-2; CDR3aa: CASSLEGTGGNQPQHF; CDR3nt: TGTGCCAGCAGCTTAGAAGGAACAGGGGGCAATCAGCCCCAGCATTTT
d_gene: .; j_gene: TRBJ1-1; abundance: .; v_gene: TRBV6-1; CDR3aa: CASSERGGNTEAFF; CDR3nt: TGTGCCAGCAGTGAAAGGGGGGGGAACACTGAAGCTTTCTTT
d_gene: TRBD1; j_gene: TRBJ1-1; abundance: .; v_gene: TRBV7-2; CDR3aa: CASSLIRDRGTEAFF; CDR3nt: TGTGCCAGCAGCTTAATCCGGGACAGGGGCACTGAAGCTTTCTTT
d_gene: .; j_gene: TRBJ2-5; abundance: .; v_gene: TRBV7-3; CDR3aa: CASSPGGRGETQYF; CDR3nt: TGTGCCAGCAGCCCAGGGGGGAGAGGAGAGACCCAGTACTTC
d_gene: .; j_gene: TRBJ2-3; abundance: .; v_gene: TRBV7-2; CDR3aa: CASSLLPRADTQYF; CDR3nt: TGTGCCAGCAGCTTACTCCCCAGGGCAGATACGCAGTATTTT
d_gene: .; j_gene: TRBJ2-1; abundance: .; v_gene: TRBV11-2; CDR3aa: CASSPLLGGGEQFF; CDR3nt: TGTGCCAGCAGCCCTCTTTTGGGAGGAGGTGAGCAGTTCTTC
d_gene: .; j_gene: TRBJ1-4; abundance: few; v_gene: TRBV20-1; CDR3aa: CSANPEEKLFF; CDR3nt: TGCAGTGCTAACCCCGAGGAAAAACTGTTTTTT
d_gene: TRBD2; j_gene: TRBJ2-1; abundance: .; v_gene: TRBV27; CDR3aa: CASSPGLAGGPSYNEQFF; CDR3nt: TGTGCCAGCAGTCCGGGACTAGCGGGAGGGCCTTCCTACAATGAGCAGTTCTTC
d_gene: TRBD1; j_gene: TRBJ1-2; abundance: .; v_gene: TRBV10-1; CDR3aa: CASSTPGQGNYGYTF; CDR3nt: TGCGCCAGCAGCACTCCGGGACAGGGGAACTATGGCTACACCTTC
d_gene: .; j_gene: TRBJ1-3; abundance: .; v_gene: TRBV28; CDR3aa: CASSLYISGNTIYF; CDR3nt: TGTGCCAGCAGTTTATACATCTCTGGAAACACCATATATTTT
d_gene: .; j_gene: TRBJ1-2; abundance: once; v_gene: TRBV27; CDR3aa: CASKSLREATNYGYTF; CDR3nt: TGTGCCAGCAAAAGCTTACGAGAGGCCACTAACTATGGCTACACCTTC
d_gene: .; j_gene: TRBJ1-2; abundance: .; v_gene: TRBV7-2; CDR3aa: CASSLGQRYGYTF; CDR3nt: TGTGCCAGCAGCTTAGGCCAGCGTTATGGCTACACCTTC
d_gene: TRBD2; j_gene: TRBJ2-5; abundance: .; v_gene: TRBV11-2; CDR3aa: CASSLGVTSRDQETQYF; CDR3nt: TGTGCCAGCAGCTTAGGGGTGACTAGCAGGGACCAAGAGACCCAGTACTTC
d_gene: TRBD1; j_gene: TRBJ1-4; abundance: .; v_gene: TRBV15; CDR3aa: CATSGRDSDEKLFF; CDR3nt: TGTGCCACCAGCGGTCGGGACAGCGATGAAAAACTGTTTTTT
d_gene: TRBD2; j_gene: TRBJ2-7; abundance: .; v_gene: TRBV9; CDR3aa: CASSVLAGDSYEQYF; CDR3nt: TGTGCCAGCAGCGTACTAGCGGGAGATTCCTACGAGCAGTACTTC
d_gene: .; j_gene: TRBJ2-7; abundance: once; v_gene: TRBV4-1; CDR3aa: CASSQVDSFLGYEQYF; CDR3nt: TGCGCCAGCAGCCAAGTGGACTCCTTCCTTGGGTACGAGCAGTACTTC
d_gene: .; j_gene: TRBJ2-7; abundance: .; v_gene: TRBV7-2; CDR3aa: CASRHTGDFSYEQYF; CDR3nt: TGTGCCAGCAGGCATACAGGGGACTTCTCCTACGAGCAGTACTTC
d_gene: TRBD2; j_gene: TRBJ2-3; abundance: .; v_gene: TRBV27; CDR3aa: CASSPPSGSTDTQYF; CDR3nt: TGTGCCAGCAGTCCACCTAGCGGGAGCACAGATACGCAGTATTTT
d_gene: .; j_gene: TRBJ1-1; abundance: .; v_gene: TRBV18; CDR3aa: CASSIVRGEGNTEAFF; CDR3nt: TGTGCCAGCTCAATAGTCAGGGGCGAGGGGAACACTGAAGCTTTCTTT
d_gene: .; j_gene: TRBJ1-2; abundance: once; v_gene: TRBV28; CDR3aa: CASRGGVNYGYTF; CDR3nt: TGTGCCAGCCGAGGGGGAGTTAACTATGGCTACACCTTC
d_gene: .; j_gene: TRBJ2-1; abundance: .; v_gene: TRBV6-5; CDR3aa: CASSSYANVQFF; CDR3nt: TGTGCCAGCAGTTCCTACGCGAACGTTCAGTTCTTC
d_gene: .; j_gene: TRBJ1-4; abundance: .; v_gene: TRBV4-3; CDR3aa: CASSPRTSATNEKLFF; CDR3nt: TGCGCCAGCAGCCCCCGAACCAGTGCAACTAATGAAAAACTGTTTTTT
d_gene: .; j_gene: TRBJ1-5; abundance: .; v_gene: TRBV30; CDR3aa: CAWSVPSGNQPQHF; CDR3nt: TGTGCCTGGAGTGTACCGAGCGGCAATCAGCCCCAGCATTTT